The rows below give T cell receptor beta chains drawn from one sample of a study of OX40 agonist ivuxolimab in advanced cancers. Here immunoSEQ multiplex PCR was the method, and the copy in TCRdb shows in-frame clones only, minus some. The sample carries 80,000 to 100,000 clones, 70% to 90% recorded once. The material sequenced was CD4+ or CD8+ T cells sorted from blood, taken in a trial of the OX40 agonist ivuxolimab. Receptors were obtained from an adult with an advanced solid tumor such as melanoma, head and neck, liver or kidney cancer. Both conserved end residues are part of each CDR3. The D gene is left open where the match is weak.

length,V,J,D,DNA,CDR3
13,TRBV7-2,TRBJ2-5,NA,TGTGCCAGCAGCTCCCGGGGCCAAGAGACCCAGTACTTC,CASSSRGQETQYF
13,TRBV27,TRBJ1-2,NA,TGTGCCAGCGGGGCAGGGGCTAACTATGGCTACACCTTC,CASGAGANYGYTF
16,TRBV18,TRBJ1-2,NA,TGTGCCAGCTCACCCCCCCGGGACATACCTAACTATGGCTACACCTTC,CASSPPRDIPNYGYTF
13,TRBV7-2,TRBJ1-2,NA,TGTGCCAGCAGCAAAGTTCAGACCTATGGCTACACCTTC,CASSKVQTYGYTF
14,TRBV10-3,TRBJ1-1,NA,TGTGCCATCAGTGCTGGGGGCGCGGGCACTGAAGCTTTCTTT,CAISAGGAGTEAFF
14,TRBV7-2,TRBJ2-3,NA,TGTGCCAGCAGCCTTGGACAGACGGCGGATACGCAGTATTTT,CASSLGQTADTQYF
15,TRBV25-1,TRBJ2-3,TRBD2,TGTGCCAGCAGAACTAGCGGGGGCCTCACAGATACGCAGTATTTT,CASRTSGGLTDTQYF
16,TRBV28,TRBJ2-7,NA,TGTGCCAGCAGTTTGTCTCGGAAGACCCTCTCCTACGAGCAGTACTTC,CASSLSRKTLSYEQYF
14,TRBV6-5,TRBJ1-4,NA,TGTGCCAGCAGTAGTGGAACGGTCCCTGAAAAACTGTTTTTT,CASSSGTVPEKLFF
14,TRBV29-1,TRBJ1-2,NA,TGCAGCGTGGACAGAGGGACGGGCTTTGATGGCTACACCTTC,CSVDRGTGFDGYTF
14,TRBV5-6,TRBJ2-7,NA,TGTGCCAGCAGCTTTCGGGACGGGGCCGGCGAGCAGTACTTC,CASSFRDGAGEQYF
16,TRBV7-2,TRBJ2-6,TRBD1,TGTGCCAGCAGCGGGGGAGACAGGGCCGGGGCCAACGTCCTGACTTTC,CASSGGDRAGANVLTF
16,TRBV5-6,TRBJ2-2,NA,TGTGCCAGCAGCTTCGGAGGCAGGGGAGCCACCGGGGAGCTGTTTTTT,CASSFGGRGATGELFF